A single sample is the source of the 20 T cell receptor beta chains below, sequenced in a study of chemoradiotherapy in HPV16-positive cancers (dated 2022 in TCRdb). Library preparation employed the immunoSEQ multiplex PCR assay. As stored in TCRdb, this immuneACCESS dataset retains in-frame rearrangements with V and J assigned. A fraction of the clones does not appear; measured against another copy, unresolved V genes explain less than half of the discrepancy, and the remainder lacks a known reason. The sample table lists around 53,000 clones, roughly nine tenths of them with a count of one. Together, the top ten hold less than 3.5% of the sample. The sample here was blood, taken from a patient who underwent chemoradiotherapy. These receptors were collected from a human donor with HPV-associated anogenital cancer.

The rearrangement uses TRBV4-1 and TRBJ1-1, with TRBD1 matching over 8 bases. Per the germline V gene, CDR1 is MGHRA and CDR2 is YSYEKL. This CDR3 spans 15 amino acids. V lost 1 base and J lost 11; bases outside the gene matches: 12. DNA of the CDR3: TGCGCCAGCAGCCAAGGGGTCAGGGGGCCCCGTTGGGCTTTCTTT. It encodes CASSQGVRGPRWAFF.

J is TRBJ2-3 and V is TRBV5-4, with 7 nucleotides matching TRBD2. Germline trimming cut 0 bases from V and 7 bases from J; bases unmatched to any gene: 14. Germline lookup yields CDR1 SGHNT and CDR2 YYREEE (reference sequence). CDR3 length: 17 residues. DNA of the CDR3: TGTGCCAGCAGCTTGGGAAGGCGGGAGCTCGGTGGGTATACGCAGTATTTT. Its protein is CASSLGRRELGGYTQYF.

The rearrangement joins TRBV19 to TRBJ1-5; TRBD1 aligns across 9 bases. The CDR3 is made up of 16 amino acids. Trimming cost V 1 base and J 4 bases; bases outside gene matches: 5. Germline V gene lookup returns CDR1 LNHDA and CDR2 SQIVND (reference sequence). The CDR3, as DNA: TGTGCCAGTAGTATAGCACAGGGGGCGAGGAATCAGCCCCAGCATTTT. As protein: CASSIAQGARNQPQHF.

CDR3 nucleotide sequence: TGTGCCAGCAGCTTTCCTATTAGGACCGGGGAGCTGTTTTTT. Protein: CASSFPIRTGELFF. This sequence joins TRBV11-2 and TRBJ2-2; D unclear. Germline CDR1 SGHAT, CDR2 FQNNGV. V was shortened by 3 bases and J by 5 bases, with 10 bases between the two germline ends. This CDR3 is 14 amino acids long.

The chain has TRBV5-1 and TRBJ1-5; TRBD1 agrees at 8 bases. The CDR3 has 14 amino acids. The J segment lost 4 bases and the V segment lost 4 bases, leaving 4 bases of the junction unmatched. CDR1 is SGHRS and CDR2 is YFSETQ in the germline V gene. CDR3 bases: TGCGCCAGCAGCCTGCGGACAGGGAATCAGCCCCAGCATTTT. This sequence encodes CASSLRTGNQPQHF.

The chain uses TRBV11-3 and TRBJ2-3; 16 bases align to TRBD2. Trimming at V came to 5 bases and at J to 4 bases, leaving 3 bases not matched to a gene. This CDR3 has 16 amino acids. The germline V gene has CDR1 SGHNT and CDR2 YENEEA. CDR3 in amino acids: CASSAGTSGRADTQYF. DNA for the CDR3: TGTGCCAGCAGCGCCGGGACTAGCGGGAGGGCAGATACGCAGTATTTT.

The chain is built from TRBV5-4 and TRBJ2-7; D is perhaps TRBD2 (5 bases). This CDR3 is 15 amino acids long. Germline V gives CDR1 SGHNT, CDR2 YYREEE (reference sequence). Trimming shortened V by 4 bases and J by 5 bases, and 19 bases separated the two germline ends. The CDR3 loop reads CASSRPTTGRDEQYF. In DNA form, the CDR3 reads TGTGCCAGCAGCCGCCCGACTACCGGAAGGGACGAGCAGTACTTC.

The chain recombines TRBV19 with TRBJ1-4, with D unresolved. The CDR3 totals 14 residues. V was trimmed by 6 bases and J by 0 bases, leaving 8 bases between them. Germline values: CDR1 LNHDA, CDR2 SQIVND (reference sequence). For the CDR3, the DNA is TGTGCCAGTAGCTTGTCTGCAACTAATGAAAAACTGTTTTTT. Residues: CASSLSATNEKLFF.

The CDR3 here is CASSPIRLLPGPADTQYF. For the CDR3, the DNA is TGTGCCAGCAGCCCAATCCGGCTTCTACCGGGACCGGCAGATACGCAGTATTTT. The chain couples TRBV7-8 to TRBJ2-3, with D perhaps matching TRBD1 or TRBD2 (5 bases each). There are 18 residues in the CDR3. Trimming cost V 5 bases and J 4 bases, with 25 bases left between them. The germline V gene has CDR1 SGHVS and CDR2 FQNEAQ.

The V gene is TRBV5-5, the J gene TRBJ1-3, with a weak D call TRBD1 (5 bases). With 0 bases removed from V and 0 bases from J, the gap between germline ends came to 7 bases. The germline CDR1 and CDR2 sequences are SGHKS and YYEKEE (reference sequence). This CDR3 contains 15 residues. The CDR3 reads CASSLAGPSGNTIYF. In DNA, the CDR3 is TGTGCCAGCAGCTTGGCAGGGCCCTCTGGAAACACCATATATTTT.

J is TRBJ1-1 and V is TRBV6-5; D not certain. V lost 7 bases to trimming and J lost 6 bases, with 12 bases between them. The CDR3 loop spans 12 amino acids. The V gene's germline CDR1 is MNHEY and CDR2 SVGAGI. CDR3 loop: CASTTGGAEAFF. The CDR3 DNA sequence: TGTGCCAGCACCACGGGTGGGGCTGAAGCTTTCTTT.

The chain is built from TRBV10-2 and TRBJ2-2; D is unclear. The CDR3 is made up of 12 amino acids. From germline, CDR1 is WSHSY and CDR2 SAAADI. The V gene lost 2 bases and the J gene lost 5 bases, with 3 bases spanning the gap. CDR3 nucleotides: TGCGCCAGCAGTGAGGGGACCGGGGAGCTGTTTTTT. This codes for CASSEGTGELFF.

The V call is TRBV15, the J call TRBJ1-3; D is undetermined. Germline CDR1 LNHNV, CDR2 YYDKDF (reference sequence). With 0 bases removed from V and 4 bases from J, the gap between germline ends came to 10 bases. The CDR3 extends over 15 amino acids. The CDR3 region is CATSRDRAQGNTIYF. The CDR3, as DNA: TGTGCCACCAGCAGAGATAGGGCTCAGGGAAACACCATATATTTT.

The chain uses TRBV6-5 and TRBJ1-1, with a possible D match to TRBD1 (5 bases). Trimming shortened V by 6 bases and J by 11 bases, and 16 bases separated the two germline ends. Germline lookup yields CDR1 MNHEY and CDR2 SVGAGI. CDR3 length: 12 residues. The CDR3 coding sequence is TGTGCCAGCAGGAACGGCCGGGGCCGGGCTTTCTTT. Translation gives CASRNGRGRAFF.

The chain links TRBV5-4 to TRBJ2-7, with TRBD2 identical over 12 bases. V shed 2 bases, J shed 1 base, and the junction held 1 base outside the gene matches. Germline V lookup: CDR1 SGHNT, CDR2 YYREEE (reference sequence). This CDR3 has 15 residues. CDR3 loop: CASSFGLAGSYEQYF. As DNA, the CDR3 is TGTGCCAGCAGCTTCGGACTAGCGGGGTCCTACGAGCAGTACTTC.

The gene calls are TRBV7-9 and TRBJ1-6; 12 bases align to TRBD1. The V and J ends lost 5 bases and 7 bases, in that order; junction bases with no gene match: 9. This CDR3 has 17 residues. CDR1 SEHNR and CDR2 FQNEAQ come from the germline V gene (reference sequence). CDR3 region: CASSDTGTGGKNSPLHF. The CDR3 DNA reads TGTGCCAGCAGCGATACCGGGACAGGGGGCAAGAATTCACCCCTCCACTTT.

The rearrangement joins TRBV11-3 to TRBJ1-1; no clear D gene. CDR3 length: 13 amino acids. CDR1 is SGHNT, CDR2 YENEEA, per germline. The germline V and J ends were trimmed by 0 bases and 7 bases, with 9 bases remaining between them. In nucleotides, the CDR3 is TGTGCCAGCAGCTTAGAGTCCCGAGGTGAAGCTTTCTTT. As protein: CASSLESRGEAFF. Full variable domain (rest looked up from reference TRBV11-3 and TRBJ1-1): EAGVVQSPRYKIIEKKQPVAFWCNPISGHNTLYWYLQNLGQGPELLIRYENEEAVDDSQLPKDRFSAERLKGVDSTLKIQPAELGDSAVYLCASSLESRGEAFFGQGTRLTVV.

V and J are TRBV18 and TRBJ2-4; perhaps TRBD1 as D (5 bases). Per the germline V gene, CDR1 is KGHSH and CDR2 is LQKENI. V gave up 8 bases and J gave up 1 base, with 12 bases separating them. This CDR3 is built from 14 residues. CDR3 in DNA: TGTGCCAGCGCCCAGGCAGGGGCCAAAAACATTCAGTACTTC. This translates into CASAQAGAKNIQYF.

The V and J genes are TRBV19 and TRBJ1-4; TRBD1 agrees at 8 bases. V lost 5 bases and J lost 7; bases outside the gene matches: 12. This CDR3 region has 16 residues. CDR1 LNHDA and CDR2 SQIVND come from the germline V gene (reference sequence). The CDR3 bases are TGTGCCAGTAGTGACCCCAGGGGGCTAGGTGGTGAAAAACTGTTTTTT. Translation gives CASSDPRGLGGEKLFF.

The V call is TRBV5-4, the J call TRBJ1-2; 8 positions agree with TRBD1. J was trimmed by 3 bases and V by 2 bases; bases with no gene match: 12. CDR3 length equals 17 residues. Germline V CDR1 and CDR2: SGHNT, YYREEE (reference sequence). The CDR3 DNA reads TGTGCCAGCAGCTTTGGGAGGACAGGGCGTGGAGACTATGGCTACACCTTC. Its translation is CASSFGRTGRGDYGYTF.